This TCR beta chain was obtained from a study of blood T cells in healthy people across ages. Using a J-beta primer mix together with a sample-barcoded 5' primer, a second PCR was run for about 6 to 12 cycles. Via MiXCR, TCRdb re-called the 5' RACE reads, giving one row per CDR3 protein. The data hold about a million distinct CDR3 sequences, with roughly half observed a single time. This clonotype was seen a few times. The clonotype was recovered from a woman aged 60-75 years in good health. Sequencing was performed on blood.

The CDR3 region is CASSQGVQGRRDTEQYF. CDR3 in DNA: TGCGCCAGCAGCCAAGGGGTTCAGGGGCGGCGGGACACCGAGCAGTACTTC. This chain uses TRBV4-1 with TRBJ2-7, with D possibly called TRBD1 or TRBD2 (6 bases each). The CDR3 has 17 amino acids. Germline V gene sequence: CDR1 MGHRA, CDR2 YSYEKL. V was clipped by 1 base and J by 6 bases, with 22 bases between them.